Listed below are T cell receptor beta chains from one sample, sequenced in a study of T-cell reconstitution after alpha-beta-depleted transplantation in children. MiXCR, run by TCRdb on the PCR reads, gives a single entry per CDR3 protein. Of about 980,000 distinct CDR3 sequences detected, about 31% appear once; the ten largest clones hold 25% to 35%. The sequences come from PBMCs, mostly from graft donor cells, collected 360 days after TCRalphabeta/CD19-depleted stem cell transplant. Receptor source: a boy younger than two who had a stem cell transplant for SCID, so the T cells may come from the graft donor. Each CDR3 is given with its conserved first and last residue. D genes are given only for firm matches. Clone size is given for some rows only: seen once, a few or many times, or a class if the clone is expanded.

CDR3: CSASGGGAAVGNQPQHF; DNA: TGCAGTGCTAGTGGCGGGGGCGCAGCTGTCGGCAATCAGCCCCAGCATTTT; size: few; J: TRBJ1-5; V: TRBV20-1; D: .
CDR3: CATSDSSRTETQYF; DNA: TGTGCCACCAGTGATTCGTCCAGAACCGAGACCCAGTACTTC; size: .; J: TRBJ2-5; V: TRBV24-1; D: .
CDR3: CATSPAGSKNQPQHF; DNA: TGTGCCACCTCACCGGCGGGGTCAAAGAATCAGCCCCAGCATTTT; size: few; J: TRBJ1-5; V: TRBV6-2/TRBV6-3; D: .
CDR3: CASSLVAALNEQFF; DNA: TGTGCCAGCAGCTTAGTAGCGGCTCTCAATGAGCAGTTCTTC; size: .; J: TRBJ2-1; V: TRBV11-2; D: .
CDR3: CASQQGADTEAFF; DNA: TGTGCCAGCCAACAGGGAGCGGACACTGAAGCTTTCTTT; size: few; J: TRBJ1-1; V: TRBV12-3/TRBV12-4; D: .
CDR3: CAWQGTDNTEAFF; DNA: TGTGCCTGGCAAGGGACAGATAACACTGAAGCTTTCTTT; size: few; J: TRBJ1-1; V: TRBV30; D: TRBD1
CDR3: CASSVQMGPNTGELFF; DNA: TGTGCCAGCAGCGTGCAGATGGGACCGAACACCGGGGAGCTGTTTTTT; size: .; J: TRBJ2-2; V: TRBV12-3/TRBV12-4; D: .
CDR3: CASSLWSSGGNEQYF; DNA: TGTGCCAGCAGTTTATGGTCTAGCGGGGGTAACGAGCAGTACTTC; size: few; J: TRBJ2-7; V: TRBV28; D: TRBD2
CDR3: CASSFPGTGGTQYF; DNA: TGTGCCAGCAGCTTCCCCGGGACAGGGGGGACCCAGTACTTC; size: many; J: TRBJ2-5; V: TRBV5-8; D: TRBD1
CDR3: CASSSTVTSYEQYF; DNA: TGCGCCAGCAGCTCGACAGTGACCAGCTACGAGCAGTACTTC; size: few; J: TRBJ2-7; V: TRBV5-1; D: .
CDR3: CASSPGNRDWYNEQFF; DNA: TGTGCCAGCAGCCCCGGTAATCGGGACTGGTACAATGAGCAGTTCTTC; size: few; J: TRBJ2-1; V: TRBV9; D: .
CDR3: CAIRVQGRNTEAFF; DNA: TGTGCCATCAGGGTACAGGGACGGAACACTGAAGCTTTCTTT; size: .; J: TRBJ1-1; V: TRBV10-3; D: .
CDR3: CATSRVTSGSDTQYF; DNA: TGTGCCACCAGCAGAGTGACTAGCGGGTCAGATACGCAGTATTTT; size: .; J: TRBJ2-3; V: TRBV15; D: TRBD2
CDR3: CASSSPPKPGLAGGQETQYF; DNA: TGCGCCAGCAGCTCCCCACCGAAACCGGGACTAGCGGGGGGACAAGAGACCCAGTACTTC; size: .; J: TRBJ2-5; V: TRBV5-1; D: TRBD2
CDR3: CASSVPRDAISYEQYF; DNA: TGTGCCAGCAGCGTACCCCGGGACGCGATCTCCTACGAGCAGTACTTC; size: few; J: TRBJ2-7; V: TRBV7-9; D: .
CDR3: CASSPFQRTYEQYF; DNA: TGTGCCAGCAGCCCCTTTCAACGCACCTACGAGCAGTACTTC; size: .; J: TRBJ2-7; V: TRBV5-5; D: .
CDR3: CASSYDTGLAGANNEQFF; DNA: TGTGCCAGCAGTTACGACACGGGACTAGCGGGGGCAAACAATGAGCAGTTCTTC; size: few; J: TRBJ2-1; V: TRBV6-2/TRBV6-3; D: TRBD2
CDR3: CASSDGQGNYGYTF; DNA: TGCGCCAGCAGCGACGGACAGGGGAACTATGGCTACACCTTC; size: .; J: TRBJ1-2; V: TRBV5-1; D: TRBD1
CDR3: CASSLALGIYEQYF; DNA: TGCGCCAGCAGCTTGGCTCTGGGGATCTACGAGCAGTACTTC; size: many; J: TRBJ2-7; V: TRBV5-1; D: .
CDR3: CASSQEAGGFWETQYF; DNA: TGCGCCAGCAGCCAAGAGGCGGGGGGGTTCTGGGAGACCCAGTACTTC; size: .; J: TRBJ2-5; V: TRBV4-1; D: TRBD2
CDR3: CASSFADRGLNYEQYF; DNA: TGTGCCAGCAGCTTCGCAGACAGGGGGCTTAACTACGAGCAGTACTTC; size: few; J: TRBJ2-7; V: TRBV7-2; D: TRBD1
CDR3: CSAPGLRDTQYF; DNA: TGCAGTGCTCCGGGACTCAGGGATACGCAGTATTTT; size: few; J: TRBJ2-3; V: TRBV20-1; D: .
CDR3: CSARDPTGGVSYEQYF; DNA: TGCAGTGCTAGAGATCCGACAGGGGGAGTCTCCTACGAGCAGTACTTC; size: few; J: TRBJ2-7; V: TRBV20-1; D: TRBD1
CDR3: CASSFGHRPPDTQYF; DNA: TGCGCCAGCAGCTTCGGCCACCGCCCCCCAGATACGCAGTATTTT; size: .; J: TRBJ2-3; V: TRBV5-1; D: .
CDR3: CASKTDRGREDTQYF; DNA: TGTGCCAGCAAGACGGACAGGGGGCGAGAAGATACGCAGTATTTT; size: .; J: TRBJ2-3; V: TRBV6-1; D: TRBD1
CDR3: CASSYSMTGPGNTIYF; DNA: TGTGCCAGCAGTTACAGTATGACAGGGCCTGGAAACACCATATATTTT; size: few; J: TRBJ1-3; V: TRBV6-5; D: TRBD1
CDR3: CASSLYAGNEQFF; DNA: TGTGCCAGCAGTTTGTATGCGGGCAATGAGCAGTTCTTC; size: few; J: TRBJ2-1; V: TRBV12-3/TRBV12-4; D: .
CDR3: CASSLSWGVSSYEQYF; DNA: TGTGCCAGCAGCTTGAGTTGGGGGGTTAGCTCCTACGAGCAGTACTTC; size: .; J: TRBJ2-7; V: TRBV5-5; D: .
CDR3: CASRLAPGGLSYPNEQFF; DNA: TGTGCAAGTCGCTTAGCGCCAGGGGGCTTATCCTACCCCAATGAGCAGTTCTTC; size: .; J: TRBJ2-1; V: TRBV12-2; D: .
CDR3: CASSSQGRGTEAFF; DNA: TGTGCCAGCAGCTCACAGGGGAGAGGTACTGAAGCTTTCTTT; size: .; J: TRBJ1-1; V: TRBV7-3; D: TRBD1
CDR3: CASSLGTTPVYGYTF; DNA: TGTGCCAGCAGCTTAGGCACGACGCCGGTCTATGGCTACACCTTC; size: .; J: TRBJ1-2; V: TRBV7-6; D: .
CDR3: CASSFGRGINEQFF; DNA: TGTGCCAGCAGCTTCGGAAGGGGGATCAATGAGCAGTTCTTC; size: .; J: TRBJ2-1; V: TRBV5-5; D: .
CDR3: CSAPTPLGQGLPYSNQPQHF; DNA: TGCAGTGCTCCAACCCCTCTAGGGCAGGGGTTGCCGTATAGCAATCAGCCCCAGCATTTT; size: .; J: TRBJ1-5; V: TRBV20-1; D: .
CDR3: CASSLLGWGPYQETQYF; DNA: TGTGCCAGCAGCCTCCTGGGGTGGGGGCCCTACCAAGAGACCCAGTACTTC; size: few; J: TRBJ2-5; V: TRBV7-2; D: .
CDR3: CASSFLAGKALNEQFF; DNA: TGCGCCAGCAGCTTCCTGGCGGGGAAAGCCCTCAATGAGCAGTTCTTC; size: .; J: TRBJ2-1; V: TRBV5-1; D: .
CDR3: CASSLQEYYEQYF; DNA: TGCGCCAGCAGCTTACAGGAGTACTACGAGCAGTACTTC; size: few; J: TRBJ2-7; V: TRBV5-1; D: .
CDR3: CASSPGTGGETDTQYF; DNA: TGTGCCAGCAGTCCGGGGACAGGGGGCGAAACAGATACGCAGTATTTT; size: .; J: TRBJ2-3; V: TRBV12-3/TRBV12-4; D: TRBD1
CDR3: CASSVRGLSNQPQHF; DNA: TGTGCCAGCAGCGTCAGGGGACTTAGCAATCAGCCCCAGCATTTT; size: .; J: TRBJ1-5; V: TRBV9; D: .
CDR3: CATSRDIRETDTQYF; DNA: TGTGCCACCAGCAGAGATATTAGGGAAACAGATACGCAGTATTTT; size: .; J: TRBJ2-3; V: TRBV15; D: .
CDR3: CAWRWTVNTEAFF; DNA: TGTGCCTGGAGATGGACAGTGAACACTGAAGCTTTCTTT; size: .; J: TRBJ1-1; V: TRBV30; D: .
CDR3: CSFRTGGSTDTQYF; DNA: TGCAGCTTCCGGACAGGGGGGAGCACAGATACGCAGTATTTT; size: .; J: TRBJ2-3; V: TRBV29-1; D: TRBD1
CDR3: CSASLNLGGAGKDTQYF; DNA: TGCAGTGCTAGCCTAAACCTAGGGGGCGCGGGGAAGGATACGCAGTATTTT; size: .; J: TRBJ2-3; V: TRBV20-1; D: .
CDR3: CASSWDRGGNTGELFF; DNA: TGCGCCAGCAGCTGGGACAGGGGCGGGAACACCGGGGAGCTGTTTTTT; size: few; J: TRBJ2-2; V: TRBV5-1; D: TRBD1
CDR3: CASSEGLAGRETQYF; DNA: TGTGCCAGCAGTGAAGGACTAGCGGGGAGAGAGACCCAGTACTTC; size: few; J: TRBJ2-5; V: TRBV6-1; D: TRBD2
CDR3: CASRLLGTLHF; DNA: TGTGCCAGCAGACTCCTAGGGACCCTCCACTTT; size: .; J: TRBJ1-6; V: TRBV12-3/TRBV12-4; D: .
CDR3: CASMDRGHWEQYF; DNA: TGTGCCAGCATGGACAGGGGGCATTGGGAGCAGTACTTC; size: .; J: TRBJ2-7; V: TRBV6-1; D: TRBD1
CDR3: CASSLARRGNTIYF; DNA: TGTGCCAGCAGCTTGGCCCGGAGGGGAAACACCATATATTTT; size: few; J: TRBJ1-3; V: TRBV7-2; D: .
CDR3: CASSVGFPYNEQFF; DNA: TGTGCCAGCAGTGTAGGTTTTCCATACAATGAGCAGTTCTTC; size: .; J: TRBJ2-1; V: TRBV11-3; D: .
CDR3: CASSLDVLGGEQYF; DNA: TGTGCCAGCAGCTTAGACGTACTCGGGGGCGAGCAGTACTTC; size: .; J: TRBJ2-7; V: TRBV7-6; D: .
CDR3: CASSFLLDRFDNSPLHF; DNA: TGTGCCAGCAGCTTCCTTTTAGACAGATTCGATAATTCACCCCTCCACTTT; size: .; J: TRBJ1-6; V: TRBV5-6; D: .
CDR3: CASSQVADNQPQHF; DNA: TGCGCCAGCAGCCAAGTGGCAGACAATCAGCCCCAGCATTTT; size: .; J: TRBJ1-5; V: TRBV4-1; D: .
CDR3: CSAARGYGYTF; DNA: TGCAGCGCCGCAAGGGGATATGGCTACACCTTC; size: .; J: TRBJ1-2; V: TRBV29-1; D: .
CDR3: CASRAGAENTGELFF; DNA: TGTGCCAGCAGAGCGGGGGCGGAGAACACCGGGGAGCTGTTTTTT; size: .; J: TRBJ2-2; V: TRBV28; D: TRBD2
CDR3: CASRTYATEAFF; DNA: TGTGCCAGCAGAACTTATGCCACTGAAGCTTTCTTT; size: .; J: TRBJ1-1; V: TRBV25-1; D: .
CDR3: CASSLARVSGNEQFF; DNA: TGTGCCAGCAGCCTAGCTCGGGTAAGCGGCAATGAGCAGTTCTTC; size: .; J: TRBJ2-1; V: TRBV7-8; D: .
CDR3: CATSYSYNSPLHF; DNA: TGTGCCACCTCCTACTCCTATAATTCACCCCTCCACTTT; size: .; J: TRBJ1-6; V: TRBV15; D: .
CDR3: CACEPETRGAFF; DNA: TGTGCCTGTGAACCCGAGACCCGAGGGGCTTTCTTT; size: .; J: TRBJ1-1; V: TRBV30; D: .
CDR3: CASSFLLVGPDTQYF; DNA: TGTGCCAGCAGCTTTCTCTTGGTAGGCCCAGATACGCAGTATTTT; size: .; J: TRBJ2-3; V: TRBV11-2; D: .
CDR3: CASTPNYGTGSYEQYF; DNA: TGTGCCAGCACCCCGAACTACGGGACAGGTTCCTACGAGCAGTACTTC; size: .; J: TRBJ2-7; V: TRBV12-3/TRBV12-4; D: TRBD1